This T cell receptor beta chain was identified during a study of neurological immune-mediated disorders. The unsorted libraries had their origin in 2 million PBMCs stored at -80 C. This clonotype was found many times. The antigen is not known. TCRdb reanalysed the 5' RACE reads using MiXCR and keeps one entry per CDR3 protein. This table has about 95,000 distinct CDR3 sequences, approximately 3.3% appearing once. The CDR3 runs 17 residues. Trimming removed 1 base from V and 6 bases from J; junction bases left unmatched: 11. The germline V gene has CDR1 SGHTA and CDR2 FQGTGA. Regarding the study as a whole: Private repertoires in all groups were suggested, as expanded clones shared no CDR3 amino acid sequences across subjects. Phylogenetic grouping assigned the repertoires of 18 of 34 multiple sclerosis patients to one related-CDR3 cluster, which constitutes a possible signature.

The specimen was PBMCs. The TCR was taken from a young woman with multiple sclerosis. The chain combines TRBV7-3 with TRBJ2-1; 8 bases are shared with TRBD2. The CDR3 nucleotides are TGTGCCAGCAGCTTAAGGGCGGCGGGAGGAGCGGGCAATGAGCAGTTCTTC. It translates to CASSLRAAGGAGNEQFF.